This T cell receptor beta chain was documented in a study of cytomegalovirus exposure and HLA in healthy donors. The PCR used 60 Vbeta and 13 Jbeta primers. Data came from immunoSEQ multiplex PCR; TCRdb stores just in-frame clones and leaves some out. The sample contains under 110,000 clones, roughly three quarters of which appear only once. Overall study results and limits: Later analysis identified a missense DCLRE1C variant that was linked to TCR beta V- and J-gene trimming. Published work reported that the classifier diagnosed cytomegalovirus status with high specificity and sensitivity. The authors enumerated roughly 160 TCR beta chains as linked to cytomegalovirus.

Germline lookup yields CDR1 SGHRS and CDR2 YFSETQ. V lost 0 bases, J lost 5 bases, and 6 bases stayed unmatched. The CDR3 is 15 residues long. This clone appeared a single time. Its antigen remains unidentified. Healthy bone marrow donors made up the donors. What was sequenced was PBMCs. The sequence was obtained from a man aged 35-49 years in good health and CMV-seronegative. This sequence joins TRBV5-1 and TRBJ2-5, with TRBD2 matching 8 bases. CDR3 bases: TGCGCCAGCAGCTTGGACGGGGGGGCCTTTGAGACCCAGTACTTC. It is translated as CASSLDGGAFETQYF.